Reported below is one TCR beta chain. Under the authors' procedure: Counts of nucleated cells, estimated from reference gene primer amplification, were obtained. Measured with immunoSEQ multiplex PCR; TCRdb has only the in-frame clones, and not every one. That table supplies the V and J calls and clone size; D and trimming were determined from the DNA. The sample gives about 200,000 clones, 75% to 85% of which show up once; roughly a sixth is in the top ten. Donors were grouped by their self-reported clinical history. CDR1 is SGHTA and CDR2 is FQGNSA in the germline V gene. The CDR3 runs 14 residues. V was clipped by 2 bases and J by 5 bases; unmatched bases: 1. This entry comes from a study of blood T cell repertoires in COVID-19.

This receptor was taken from a woman in her forties or fifties with acute COVID-19. V gene TRBV7-2 combines with J gene TRBJ2-2, with TRBD1 identical over 8 bases. Sample: PBMCs or T cells enriched from blood (not recorded which). CDR3 DNA: TGTGCCAGCAGCTTAACAGGGGGTACCGGGGAGCTGTTTTTT. Translating it yields CASSLTGGTGELFF.